Below are 17 T cell receptor beta chains sequenced from a single sample in a study of CD8 T cells in Susac syndrome. The RNA input was about 0.5 to 1 ug, and it was reverse transcribed with random hexamers. TCRdb reprocessed the immunoSEQ multiplex PCR reads with MiXCR, giving one entry per CDR3 protein. The sample lists 250,000 to 300,000 distinct CDR3 sequences, 80% to 90% occurring once. The material sequenced was CD8+ T cells from PBMCs. These receptors originate from a human donor with multiple sclerosis.

This clonotype has a handful of counts. The CDR3 region has the DNA TGTGCCAGCAGTTTGGGGGGATCACGCACAGATACGCAGTATTTT. Encoded protein: CASSLGGSRTDTQYF. The genes are TRBV27 and TRBJ2-3, with D possibly matching TRBD2 (6 bases). CDR3 length: 15 amino acids. Germline-derived CDR1 and CDR2 are MNHEY and SMNVEV (reference sequence). The ends were cut back, 3 bases at V and 1 base at J, with 11 bases in the middle.

The rearrangement uses TRBV28 and TRBJ2-2, with 10 bases lining up with TRBD2. The V and J ends lost 4 bases and 4 bases, in that order; junction bases with no gene match: 9. The CDR3 runs to 17 residues. CDR1 is MDHEN, CDR2 SYDVKM, per germline. The CDR3 region is CASSYSPTSGFTGELFF. CDR3 nucleotide sequence: TGTGCCAGCAGTTACTCCCCGACTAGCGGGTTCACCGGGGAGCTGTTTTTT.

This rearrangement joins TRBV5-1 to TRBJ2-7; the D gene could be TRBD1 or TRBD2 (6 bases each). Trimming left V 0 bases short and J 5 bases short, with 12 bases between. The V gene's germline CDR1 is SGHRS and CDR2 YFSETQ. This CDR3 is 14 amino acids long. CDR3 nucleotide sequence: TGCGCCAGCAGCTTGGGAGGGGGGATCAACGAGCAGTACTTC. The encoded protein is CASSLGGGINEQYF.

J is TRBJ1-2 and V is TRBV4-2; 8 nucleotides align to TRBD1. This CDR3 has 16 amino acids. The germline gives CDR1 LGHNA, CDR2 YNFKEQ. V trimming: 0 bases; J trimming: 3 bases; junction bases outside the gene matches: 6. In DNA, the CDR3 is TGTGCCAGCAGCCAAGAAGATGACAGGGGCCACTATGGCTACACCTTC. It yields the protein CASSQEDDRGHYGYTF.

This clonotype was counted a single time. The chain combines TRBV5-5 with TRBJ2-5, with TRBD1 matching 7 bases. Germline assignment: CDR1 SGHKS and CDR2 YYEKEE (reference sequence). This CDR3 is 14 amino acids long. The V segment lost 4 bases and the J segment 2 bases; nucleotides outside the gene matches: 5. The CDR3 region is CASSKGQTQETQYF. CDR3 nucleotide sequence: TGTGCCAGCAGCAAGGGACAGACTCAAGAGACCCAGTACTTC.

V gene TRBV12-3 or TRBV12-4 combines with J gene TRBJ2-1; 7 nucleotides match TRBD2. This CDR3 contains 16 residues. V gave up 4 bases and J gave up 7 bases; unmatched junction bases: 13. DNA for the CDR3: TGTGCCAGCAGTTCCCCCCGGGTAGCGGGTGTTAATGAGCAGTTCTTC. It codes for CASSSPRVAGVNEQFF.

This chain connects TRBV7-9 to TRBJ2-1, with D tentatively TRBD2 (6 bases). Trimming pared 7 bases from V and 6 bases from J, leaving 13 bases between. This CDR3 has 13 residues. CDR1 SEHNR and CDR2 FQNEAQ come from the germline V gene (reference sequence). CDR3: CASTPTSGNEQFF. The CDR3, as DNA: TGTGCCAGCACCCCGACTAGTGGCAATGAGCAGTTCTTC.

The chain is built from TRBV29-1 and TRBJ1-1, with D uncertain. V was clipped by 3 bases and J by 5 bases, with 7 bases between them. Germline V gene data show CDR1 as SQVTM and CDR2 as ANQGSEA. CDR3 size: 11 residues. The CDR3 region has the DNA TGCAGCGTTGACAGTTCAACTGAAGCTTTCTTT. Encoded protein: CSVDSSTEAFF.

This rearrangement joins TRBV12-3 or TRBV12-4 to TRBJ2-3; D remains ambiguous. V lost 6 bases and J lost 2, with 18 bases in between. The CDR3 spans 16 residues. CDR3 in DNA: TGTGCCAGCAGGCTTGGGCGGTCGCGTAACACAGATACGCAGTATTTT. Protein sequence: CASRLGRSRNTDTQYF.

The chain joins TRBV7-9 to TRBJ1-3; TRBD1 might be the D (6 bases). The CDR3 consists of 16 residues. Trimming shortened V by 3 bases and J by 0 bases, and 12 bases separated the two germline ends. Germline V lookup: CDR1 SEHNR, CDR2 FQNEAQ (reference sequence). The CDR3 DNA reads as TGTGCCAGCAGCTTGGCAGGGGTCGTCTCTGGAAACACCATATATTTT. As protein: CASSLAGVVSGNTIYF.

The chain is built from TRBV28 and TRBJ2-3; 8 bases fit TRBD2. CDR1 is MDHEN and CDR2 is SYDVKM in the germline V gene. J lost 6 bases, V lost 3 bases, and 8 bases had no gene match. This CDR3 comprises 15 residues. This CDR3 reads CASSFGRELADTQYF. The CDR3 nucleotides read TGTGCCAGCAGTTTCGGGAGGGAGTTGGCTGATACGCAGTATTTT.

This chain uses TRBV18 with TRBJ2-5; D call uncertain. CDR3 length: 12 amino acids. V lost 0 bases and J lost 3, with 2 bases in between. Germline V CDR1 and CDR2: KGHSH, LQKENI. Here the CDR3 reads CASSPPEETQYF. In DNA form, the CDR3 reads TGTGCCAGCTCACCACCGGAAGAGACCCAGTACTTC. The full variable domain, its missing parts supplied by reference TRBV18 and TRBJ2-5, is NAGVMQNPRHLVRRRGQEARLRCSPMKGHSHVYWYRQLPEEGLKFMVYLQKENIIDESGMPKERFSAEFPKEGPSILRIQQVVRGDSAAYFCASSPPEETQYFGPGTRLLVL.

The genes are TRBV5-6 and TRBJ2-7, with 11 bases identical to TRBD2. The CDR3 has 17 residues. V gave up 0 bases and J gave up 2 bases; unmatched junction bases: 7. CDR1 is SGHDT, CDR2 YYEEEE, per germline. The CDR3 region has the DNA TGTGCCAGCAGCTTGGTAGCGGGAGGGCCTAAAACCTACGAGCAGTACTTC. Translated: CASSLVAGGPKTYEQYF.

The chain carries TRBV13 and TRBJ2-7; 16 bases align to TRBD2. V lost 5 bases to trimming and J lost 2 bases; unmatched junction nucleotides: 9. This CDR3 spans 18 amino acids. CDR1 is PRHDT, CDR2 FYEKMQ, per germline (reference sequence). CDR3 sequence reads: CASSPAGLAGGETYEQYF. CDR3 in DNA: TGTGCCAGCAGCCCGGCGGGACTAGCGGGAGGGGAGACCTACGAGCAGTACTTC. Full variable domain (remainder filled in from reference TRBV13 and TRBJ2-7): AAGVIQSPRHLIKEKRETATLKCYPIPRHDTVYWYQQGPGQDPQFLISFYEKMQSDKGSIPDRFSAQQFSDYHSELNMSSLELGDSALYFCASSPAGLAGGETYEQYFGPGTRLTVT.

The chain is built from TRBV7-9 and TRBJ2-5, with 11 positions matching TRBD1. Germline assignment: CDR1 SEHNR and CDR2 FQNEAQ (reference sequence). The CDR3 is made up of 17 amino acids. V was clipped by 5 bases and J by 1 base; unmatched bases: 9. DNA for the CDR3: TGTGCCAGCAGCACTAGGACAGGGGGCTTGGTCCAAGAGACCCAGTACTTC. Residues: CASSTRTGGLVQETQYF.

This clonotype occurred once. The V call is TRBV24-1, the J call TRBJ1-1; D unresolved. The CDR3 spans 13 residues. Deletions cut 7 bases from V and 0 bases from J, with 8 bases between. The V gene's germline CDR1 is KGHDR and CDR2 SFDVKD. In DNA, the CDR3 is TGTGCCACCAGCAATGGGATGAACACTGAAGCTTTCTTT. It is translated as CATSNGMNTEAFF.

The chain is built from TRBV12-3 or TRBV12-4 and TRBJ2-1; 10 bases are a match to TRBD2. This CDR3 has 14 amino acids. V shed 6 bases and J 5 bases; nucleotides not matched to a gene: 4. The CDR3 protein is CASSLAGVHNEQFF. In nucleotides, the CDR3 is TGTGCCAGCAGCCTAGCGGGAGTCCACAATGAGCAGTTCTTC.